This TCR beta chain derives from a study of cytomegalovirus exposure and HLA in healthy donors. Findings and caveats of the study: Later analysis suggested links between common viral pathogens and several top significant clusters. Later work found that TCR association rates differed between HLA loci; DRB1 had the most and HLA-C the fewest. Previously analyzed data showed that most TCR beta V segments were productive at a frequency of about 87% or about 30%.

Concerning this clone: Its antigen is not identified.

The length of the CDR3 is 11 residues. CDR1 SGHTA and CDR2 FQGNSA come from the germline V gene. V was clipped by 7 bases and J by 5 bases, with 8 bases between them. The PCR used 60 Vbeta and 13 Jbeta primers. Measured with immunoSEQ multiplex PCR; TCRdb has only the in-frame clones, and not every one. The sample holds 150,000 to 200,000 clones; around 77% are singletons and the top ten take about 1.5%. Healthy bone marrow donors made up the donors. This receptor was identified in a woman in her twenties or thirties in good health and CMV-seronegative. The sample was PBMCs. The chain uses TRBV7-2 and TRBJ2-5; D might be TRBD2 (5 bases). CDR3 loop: CASTGYETQYF. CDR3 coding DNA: TGTGCCAGCACGGGATATGAGACCCAGTACTTC.